The next 7 T cell receptor beta chains were all read from a single sample in a study of T cells after posttransplantation cyclophosphamide. Busulfan-fludarabine conditioning, marrow transplant, and cyclophosphamide on days +3 and +4 were administered. Clones were read by immunoSEQ multiplex PCR, and TCRdb kept only the in-frame ones, dropping some. The sample lists around 12,000 clones; under 2.5% were seen once. The sequencing here drew on PBMCs, taken after allogeneic stem cell transplant with posttransplant cyclophosphamide. Receptors originate from a male patient younger than 45 who received an allogeneic stem cell transplant from a related donor, was CMV-positive, and had no GVHD. Certain T cells may be donor cells from the graft.

The rearrangement joins TRBV7-9 to TRBJ2-5; a weak D match, TRBD2 (6 bases). This CDR3 has 14 amino acids. Germline V gene data show CDR1 as SEHNR and CDR2 as FQNEAQ (reference sequence). V dropped 0 bases and J dropped 4 bases, with 9 bases sitting between them. The CDR3 region has the DNA TGTGCCAGCAGCTTAGCACTAGCAGGAGAGACCCAGTACTTC. This translates into CASSLALAGETQYF.

This chain connects TRBV7-6 to TRBJ1-3, with TRBD1 as a possible D gene (5 bases). Germline V CDR1 and CDR2: SGHVS, FNYEAQ. The V gene lost 4 bases and the J gene lost 0 bases, with 10 bases spanning the gap. This CDR3 comprises 15 residues. This CDR3 is CASSSGQFSGNTIYF. In nucleotides, the CDR3 is TGTGCCAGCAGCTCAGGGCAGTTCTCTGGAAACACCATATATTTT.

The chain is built from TRBV2 and TRBJ2-7; 11 nucleotides line up with TRBD2. There are 13 residues in the CDR3. The trim removed 10 bases at V and 2 bases at J, leaving 4 bases unmatched. Germline V CDR1 and CDR2: SNHLY, FYNNEI. The CDR3 region is CATGTSGAYEQYF. The CDR3 nucleotides read TGTGCCACAGGGACTAGCGGCGCCTACGAGCAGTACTTC. Together with reference TRBV2 and TRBJ2-7, the CDR3 gives the full variable domain: EPEVTQTPSHQVTQMGQEVILRCVPISNHLYFYWYRQILGQKVEFLVSFYNNEISEKSEIFDDQFSVERPDGSNFTLKIRSTKLEDSAMYFCATGTSGAYEQYFGPGTRLTVT.

The chain couples TRBV13 to TRBJ2-7, with D possibly TRBD2 on 7 matching bases. This CDR3 spans 17 amino acids. Germline lookup yields CDR1 PRHDT and CDR2 FYEKMQ (reference sequence). The V gene lost 2 bases and the J gene lost 4 bases, with 21 bases spanning the gap. The CDR3 loop is CASSLFRPYRGAYEQYF. DNA for the CDR3: TGTGCCAGCAGCTTATTCCGCCCCTACCGGGGGGCTTACGAGCAGTACTTC.

This clone was picked up a small number of times. The V and J genes are TRBV7-9 and TRBJ1-2, with 7 positions matching TRBD1. Trimming took 7 bases from V and 3 from J; bases not matched to a gene: 8. The CDR3 extends over 14 amino acids. Per the germline V gene, CDR1 is SEHNR and CDR2 is FQNEAQ (reference sequence). CDR3 sequence reads: CASTQDRAHYGYTF. The DNA of the CDR3 is TGTGCCAGCACCCAAGACAGGGCCCACTATGGCTACACCTTC.

As to this clone: Mismatch with germline at one junction end may stem from a read error. The chain recombines TRBV28 with TRBJ2-1, with TRBD1 identical over 7 bases. The CDR3 contains 12 residues. The germline V gene has CDR1 MDHEN and CDR2 SYDVKM. This CDR3 reads CASSLERGPLLF. The CDR3 DNA reads as TGTGCCAGCAGTCTCGAGAGGGGGCCCTTACTCTTC. The full variable domain, its missing parts supplied by reference TRBV28 and TRBJ2-1, is DVKVTQSSRYLVKRTGEKVFLECVQDMDHENMFWYRQDPGLGLRLIYFSYDVKMKEKGDIPEGYSVSREKKERFSLILESASTNQTSMYLCASSLERGPLLFGPGTRLTVL.

The chain employs TRBV5-8 and TRBJ2-1; D possibly corresponds to TRBD1 (6 bases). This CDR3 region has 14 residues. V was pared by 4 bases and J by 3 bases, with 11 bases between. The germline V gene encodes CDR1 SGHTS and CDR2 YDEGEE. In nucleotides, the CDR3 is TGTGCCAGCAGCCGGACAGCAAACTACAATGAGCAGTTCTTC. Its protein is CASSRTANYNEQFF.